This entry features one T cell receptor (beta chain) sequence. The antigen is unknown. The sample originates from a study of graft-versus-host responses after intestinal transplantation. Study-level findings and limits: Graft-versus-host to host-versus-graft clonal ratios in allografts were high in patients with graft-donor T cell macrochimerism. GvH clonotypes were identified within recipient marrow, with a subset emerging first in ileum or blood.

Libraries were prepared by immunoSEQ multiplex PCR; TCRdb keeps only in-frame clonotypes and omits some of them. The sample carries roughly 69,000 clones, around nine tenths recorded once. This clonotype was obtained from a human donor who was the organ donor for an intestinal transplant. Sample: unstimulated CD8+ T cells sorted from spleen or lymph node cells, taken before transplant.

The CDR3 DNA reads TGTGCCAGTAGCGCGACTAGCGGGAGTCCCCTTTACAATGAGCAGTTCTTC. Translating it yields CASSATSGSPLYNEQFF. V and J are TRBV19 and TRBJ2-1, with TRBD2 identical over 12 bases. The ends lost 6 bases at V and 4 bases at J; junction bases unmatched: 10. CDR3 length equals 17 residues. CDR1 is LNHDA, CDR2 SQIVND, per germline (reference sequence).